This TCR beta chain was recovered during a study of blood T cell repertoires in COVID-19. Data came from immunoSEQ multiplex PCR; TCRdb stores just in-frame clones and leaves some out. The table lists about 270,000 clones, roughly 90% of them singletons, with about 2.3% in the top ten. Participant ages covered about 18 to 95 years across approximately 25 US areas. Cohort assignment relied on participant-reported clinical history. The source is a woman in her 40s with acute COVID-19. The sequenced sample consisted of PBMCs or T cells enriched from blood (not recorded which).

CDR3 sequence: CASRARDRGHQPQHF. The DNA of the CDR3 is TGTGCCAGCAGGGCCCGGGACAGGGGGCATCAGCCCCAGCATTTT. The genes are TRBV2 and TRBJ1-5; 12 bases agree with TRBD1. V shed 6 bases, J shed 5 bases, and the junction held 5 bases outside the gene matches. The V gene's germline CDR1 is SNHLY and CDR2 FYNNEI. This CDR3 is built from 15 residues. Filled out from reference TRBV2 and TRBJ1-5, the complete variable domain reads EPEVTQTPSHQVTQMGQEVILRCVPISNHLYFYWYRQILGQKVEFLVSFYNNEISEKSEIFDDQFSVERPDGSNFTLKIRSTKLEDSAMYFCASRARDRGHQPQHFGDGTRLSIL.